A selection of T cell receptor beta chains follows, all from one sample in a study of blood T cell repertoires in COVID-19. Generated by immunoSEQ multiplex PCR, the TCRdb table keeps only in-frame clones and is missing some. This sample has tens of thousands of clones, with roughly 85% found just once. The sample taken for sequencing was peripheral blood. These receptors originate from a human donor in a cohort sampled during active COVID-19. The CDR3 runs from the conserved cysteine through the conserved F or W. Each record gives: D gene, V gene, clone size, J gene, CDR3 DNA, CDR3 protein. The D gene is left open where the match is weak. Clone size is not always given. Where it is, it says once, few, many or a class for expanded clones.

>NA|TRBV7-2|NA|TRBJ2-7
TGTGCCAGCACCCTGAGGTTCCAGGGTTCCCACGAGCAGTACTTC
CASTLRFQGSHEQYF
>TRBD1|TRBV10-2|NA|TRBJ2-7
TGCGCCAGCAGTGAGTGGCAGGGGGCCTACGAGCAGTACTTC
CASSEWQGAYEQYF
>NA|TRBV21-1|NA|TRBJ2-4
TGTGCCAGCAGCTCGCGCCTAGACATTCAGTACTTC
CASSSRLDIQYF
>TRBD1|TRBV5-1|NA|TRBJ2-2
TGCGCCAGCAGCTACCGACAGGGCCCCGGGGAGCTGTTTTTT
CASSYRQGPGELFF
>NA|TRBV10-3|once|TRBJ2-3
TGTGCCATCTCACGGGGGGCTGACACAGATACGCAGTATTTT
CAISRGADTDTQYF
>TRBD1|TRBV19|NA|TRBJ1-5
TGTGCCACCCACCCCCCAGGGGGCAAAGAGCATTTT
CATHPPGGKEHF
>NA|TRBV10-3|NA|TRBJ1-6
TGTGCCACCAACAGAGATCAGGAGGTCTCACCCCTCCACTTT
CATNRDQEVSPLHF
>TRBD1|TRBV7-2|NA|TRBJ1-2
TGTGCCAGCAGCTCCTCTAAGGGGGGACAGGGGGCTTACGGCTACACCTTC
CASSSSKGGQGAYGYTF
>NA|TRBV7-2|NA|TRBJ2-7
TGTGCCAGCAGCTTATACAGGGACGAGCAGTACTTC
CASSLYRDEQYF
>NA|TRBV5-6|NA|TRBJ2-1
TGTGCCAGCAGAACCCTACAGGGTAGGGATGAGCAGTTCTTC
CASRTLQGRDEQFF
>TRBD1|TRBV7-2|NA|TRBJ1-2
TGTGCCAGCAGCTCTCAGGGGGCGCAGGCCTATGGCTACACCTTC
CASSSQGAQAYGYTF
>TRBD2|TRBV6-5|NA|TRBJ2-1
TGTGCCAGCAGATTAAGCGGGGAGTCCTACAATGAGCAGTTCTTC
CASRLSGESYNEQFF
>TRBD1|TRBV19|NA|TRBJ1-4
TGTGCCAGTAGCCCATGGAGGGGACAGGGAGGCACAACTAATGAAAAACTGTTTTTT
CASSPWRGQGGTTNEKLFF
>TRBD1|TRBV3-1/TRBV3-2|NA|TRBJ1-2
TGTGCCAGCAGCCAATCCCGGGACAGGCGGGTAAAGTGGTATGGCTACACCTTC
CASSQSRDRRVKWYGYTF
>NA|TRBV7-2|NA|TRBJ2-3
TGTGCCAGCAGCCCCCCCGGAGATACGCAGTATTTT
CASSPPGDTQYF
>TRBD1|TRBV6-5|few|TRBJ2-2
TGTGCCACCCGGGAAGGGGGCAGGACCGGGGAGCTGTTTTTT
CATREGGRTGELFF
>TRBD2|TRBV7-2|NA|TRBJ2-3
TGTGCCAGCAGCTTAGGGCTAGCGGGGGAACTTACAGATACGCAGTATTTT
CASSLGLAGELTDTQYF
>NA|TRBV20-1|NA|TRBJ1-6
TGCAGTGCTAGTGCGGAGGGAGTCTATAATTCACCCCTCCACTTT
CSASAEGVYNSPLHF
>NA|TRBV11-2|NA|TRBJ1-4
TGTGCCAGCAGACGTGGAGGGCAGCCTAATGAAAAACTGTTTTTT
CASRRGGQPNEKLFF
>NA|TRBV6-2/TRBV6-3|NA|TRBJ2-7
TGTGCCAGCAGTTCCAAGAGACTCACCCAGGAGCAGTACTTC
CASSSKRLTQEQYF
>NA|TRBV19|NA|TRBJ1-3
TGTGCCAGTAGTACCTCCGGGGCTGGAAACACCATATATTTT
CASSTSGAGNTIYF
>TRBD2|TRBV6-5|NA|TRBJ2-7
TGTGCCAGCAGTTACGGGCGGGGGGTAGCCTACGAGCAGTACTTC
CASSYGRGVAYEQYF
>TRBD2|TRBV10-3|once|TRBJ2-2
TGTGCCGTCAGTGCCGGACTAGCGGGAGATAGGGAGCTGTTTTTT
CAVSAGLAGDRELFF
>TRBD1|TRBV4-2|NA|TRBJ1-1
TGTGCCAGCAGCCAATCGCCGGACAGGGCGACTGAAGCTTTCTTT
CASSQSPDRATEAFF
>NA|TRBV4-3|NA|TRBJ2-2
TGCGCCAGCAGCCAAGGCTTCCTAGGCAGTGGCGGGGAGCTGTTTTTT
CASSQGFLGSGGELFF
>TRBD1|TRBV3-1/TRBV3-2|few|TRBJ2-7
TGTGCCAGCAGCCGGAACGACAGGGGGCCCTACGAGCAGTACTTC
CASSRNDRGPYEQYF
>TRBD1|TRBV7-9|NA|TRBJ1-1
TGTGCCAGCAGCCAGAGGACAGGTGCTTCCACTGAAGCTTTCTTT
CASSQRTGASTEAFF
>NA|TRBV5-1|NA|TRBJ2-7
TGCGCCAGCAGCTTGGGGGGGCACTCCGAGCAGTACTTC
CASSLGGHSEQYF
>TRBD2|TRBV6-2/TRBV6-3|NA|TRBJ2-5
TGTGCCAGCAGCAGACTAGCCGGGGAGACCCAGTACTTC
CASSRLAGETQYF
>NA|TRBV7-6|NA|TRBJ2-5
TGTGCCAGCAGCTTTGGGGCACAGACCCAGTACTTC
CASSFGAQTQYF
>NA|TRBV6-4|NA|TRBJ1-2
TGTGCCAGCAGACAGGGATTATTCTATGGCTACACCTTC
CASRQGLFYGYTF
>TRBD1|TRBV4-2|NA|TRBJ1-2
TGTGCCAGCAGCCAAGAGGGGACAGGGGTGCCCTATGGCTACACCTTC
CASSQEGTGVPYGYTF
>NA|TRBV19|NA|TRBJ1-1
TGTGCCAGTAGTATAGAGGCCAGGGCTGAAGCTTTCTTT
CASSIEARAEAFF
>NA|TRBV7-2|once|TRBJ2-7
TGTGCCAGCAGCGAAGCCCATTCCTACGAGCAGTACTTC
CASSEAHSYEQYF
>NA|TRBV2|NA|TRBJ2-5
TGTGCCAGCCACAGGGATCAAGAGACCCAGTACTTC
CASHRDQETQYF
>NA|TRBV19|few|TRBJ2-7
TGTGCCAGTAGTATGCGGGTCGACGACGAGCAGTACTTC
CASSMRVDDEQYF
>NA|TRBV7-9|once|TRBJ2-1
TGTGCCAGCAGCTCACAGGGCTACAATGAGCAGTTCTTC
CASSSQGYNEQFF
>NA|TRBV30|NA|TRBJ2-3
TGTGCGAGTACTGCCGGGAGCACAGATACGCAGTATTTT
CASTAGSTDTQYF
>NA|TRBV7-9|NA|TRBJ1-2
TGTGCCAGCAGCTTTGGGGGGGCTCGGTATGGCTACACCTTC
CASSFGGARYGYTF
>TRBD1|TRBV6-5|few|TRBJ1-6
TGTGCCAGCAGGAGGGACAGGGGTAATTCACCCCTCCACTTT
CASRRDRGNSPLHF
>TRBD2|TRBV18|NA|TRBJ2-7
TGTGCCAGCTCACCACCGGGACTAGTAACCTACGAGCAGTACTTC
CASSPPGLVTYEQYF
>TRBD1|TRBV29-1|NA|TRBJ2-2
TGCAGCGTTGGCCGGGACAGGGTCGGCACCGGGGAGCTGTTTTTT
CSVGRDRVGTGELFF
>TRBD2|TRBV5-1|NA|TRBJ2-3
TGCGCCAGCAGCAGAATGAGTAGCGGGGGGGCTTCAGATACGCAGTATTTT
CASSRMSSGGASDTQYF
>NA|TRBV27|NA|TRBJ1-3
TGTGCCAGCTCCTCGGGGGTAGATGGAAACACCATATATTTT
CASSSGVDGNTIYF
>NA|TRBV7-3|NA|TRBJ2-1
TGTGCCAGCAGCTTGGGGGGCTCCTACAATGAGCAGTTCTTC
CASSLGGSYNEQFF
>NA|TRBV9|NA|TRBJ2-7
TGTGCCAGCAGCGTAGGAGTACGGAGCTCCTACGAGCAGTACTTC
CASSVGVRSSYEQYF
>NA|TRBV15|NA|TRBJ2-7
TGTGCCCCCGACAGTTCCTACGAGCAGTACTTC
CAPDSSYEQYF
>NA|TRBV18|NA|TRBJ1-3
TGTGCCAGCTCATCGGCGGCCCGAGGCACTGGAAACACCATATATTTT
CASSSAARGTGNTIYF
>TRBD2|TRBV29-1|NA|TRBJ2-3
TGCAGCGTTGTACTAGCGCGCACAGATACGCAGTATTTT
CSVVLARTDTQYF
>TRBD2|TRBV2|NA|TRBJ2-1
TGTGCCAGCAAAGGACAGCGGGGGGGCAATGAGCAGTTCTTC
CASKGQRGGNEQFF
>NA|TRBV5-6|NA|TRBJ2-5
TGTGCCAGCAGCTTGGGGTGGGGGGGGCGTGAGACCCAGTACTTC
CASSLGWGGRETQYF
>NA|TRBV12-3/TRBV12-4|NA|TRBJ1-1
TGTGCCAGCAGTTTAACAGGGAACACTGAAGCTTTCTTT
CASSLTGNTEAFF
>TRBD1|TRBV7-3|NA|TRBJ1-1
TGTGCCAGCAGCTCCGGACAGGCGAACACTGAAGCTTTCTTT
CASSSGQANTEAFF
>NA|TRBV7-8|NA|TRBJ1-2
TGTGCCAGCAGCGAAGCGGTTGGGGGCTGGTATGGCTACACCTTC
CASSEAVGGWYGYTF
>NA|TRBV20-1|once|TRBJ2-5
TGCAGTGCTAGTGGCTCTCCGGAGACCGCGTACCAAGAGACCCAGTACTTC
CSASGSPETAYQETQYF
>TRBD2|TRBV5-6|NA|TRBJ2-5
TGTGCCAGCAGCCGGCCGGGGGGGCTAGTTCAAGAGACCCAGTACTTC
CASSRPGGLVQETQYF
>NA|TRBV5-5|NA|TRBJ2-2
TGTGCCAGCAGCTCCCGGGTTAACGTTGGCCCGAACACCGGGGAGCTGTTTTTT
CASSSRVNVGPNTGELFF
>NA|TRBV2|NA|TRBJ1-4
TGTGCCAGCAGTGAGCAGGGGCGAGAAAAACTGTTTTTT
CASSEQGREKLFF
>NA|TRBV10-2|NA|TRBJ2-2
TGCGCCAGCAGGATATCCGGACTATCTTACACCGGGGAGCTGTTTTTT
CASRISGLSYTGELFF
>NA|TRBV24-1|NA|TRBJ1-2
TGTGCCACCAGTGTTCCGGGTTCCTATGGCTACACCTTC
CATSVPGSYGYTF